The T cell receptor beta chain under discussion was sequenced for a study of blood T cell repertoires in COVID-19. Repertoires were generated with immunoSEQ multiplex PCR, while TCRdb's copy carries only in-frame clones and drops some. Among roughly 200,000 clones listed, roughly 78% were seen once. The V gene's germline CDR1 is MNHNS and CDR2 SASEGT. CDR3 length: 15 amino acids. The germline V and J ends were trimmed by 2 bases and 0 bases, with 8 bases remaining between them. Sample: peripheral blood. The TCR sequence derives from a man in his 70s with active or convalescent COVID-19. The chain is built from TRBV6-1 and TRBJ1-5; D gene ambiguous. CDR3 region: CASSEWEFSNQPQHF. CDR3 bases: TGTGCCAGCAGTGAATGGGAGTTTAGCAATCAGCCCCAGCATTTT.